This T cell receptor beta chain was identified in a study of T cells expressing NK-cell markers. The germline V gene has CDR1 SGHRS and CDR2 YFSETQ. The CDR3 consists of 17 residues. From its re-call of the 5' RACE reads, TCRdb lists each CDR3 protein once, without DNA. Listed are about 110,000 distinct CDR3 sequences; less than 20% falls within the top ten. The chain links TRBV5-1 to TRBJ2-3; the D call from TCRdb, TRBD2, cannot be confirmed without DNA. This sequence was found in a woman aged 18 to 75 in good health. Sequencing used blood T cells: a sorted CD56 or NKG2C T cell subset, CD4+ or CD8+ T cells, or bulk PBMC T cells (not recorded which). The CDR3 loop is CASSLRIAGTSTDTQYF.